This TCR beta chain was recovered during a study of PD-L1 blockade in urothelial cancer. Study in general: Patients, treated from 2014 onward, received atezolizumab 1,200 mg intravenously every 3 weeks. Prior regimens of chemotherapy numbered 0 to 3 per patient. At 3 weeks after treatment start (second dose) and again at 6 weeks, blood was analyzed.

Sequenced by immunoSEQ multiplex PCR; TCRdb stores in-frame clones only, minus some. The table lists 60,000 to 75,000 clones, 84% of them singletons. The CDR3 loop spans 15 amino acids. Germline CDR1 reads SGHRS; CDR2 reads YFSETQ. Trimming at V came to 3 bases and at J to 4 bases, leaving 7 bases not matched to a gene. Time point defined: pretreatment peripheral blood. Locally advanced or metastatic urothelial carcinoma was diagnosed in the patients. The V call is TRBV5-1, the J call TRBJ2-3, with 8 bases lining up with TRBD1. The starting material was PBMCs, obtained around atezolizumab (anti-PD-L1) treatment. The receptor comes from a woman between 65 and 79 years old with urothelial cancer. The CDR3, as DNA: TGCGCCAGCAGCTCTGGACAGGGTGAGGCAGATACGCAGTATTTT. Translating it yields CASSSGQGEADTQYF.